This T cell receptor beta chain stems from a study of blood T cell repertoires in COVID-19. Study details: From the United States, Italy and Spain came samples of acute and convalescent COVID-19. Nucleic acid was either cDNA or gDNA, and it came from T cells, B-cell-depleted T cells, or PBMCs.

Authors' processing steps: Reference gene primer amplification gave estimated nucleated cell counts. This table comes from immunoSEQ multiplex PCR, and its TCRdb copy is limited to in-frame clones, with some not included. The V and J calls and clone size were taken over from that table, and D and trimming were inferred from the DNA. The table shows 250,000 to 300,000 clones, with about 90% occurring only once. The CDR3 sequence is 15 residues long. V shed 7 bases and J 3 bases; nucleotides not matched to a gene: 11. Germline V lookup: CDR1 LNHDA, CDR2 SQIVND (reference sequence). Seattle cases were enrolled at active infection and followed longitudinally.

The V call is TRBV19, the J call TRBJ2-7, with TRBD2 matching 8 bases. The sample comprised peripheral blood. This clonotype was obtained from a woman in her twenties or thirties with COVID-19, enrolled during active disease. Written as DNA, the CDR3 is TGTGCCAGTACTAGCACGGGGGGGCCCCACTACGAGCAGTACTTC. This encodes CASTSTGGPHYEQYF.